Presented here are 24 T cell receptor beta chains from one specimen sequenced in a study of a mutant IDH1 vaccine in newly diagnosed glioma. Sequencing used immunoSEQ multiplex PCR; TCRdb keeps in-frame clones, though not all of them. The sample shows 60,000 or so clones, over 75% of them seen only once. Their antigens remain unidentified. Time point of the sample: week 11, during vaccination. A single vaccine dose contained 300 ug of mutant IDH1 20-mer peptide, and topical imiquimod was used with it. This material consisted of PBMCs, taken from a glioma patient whose treatment included an IDH1 peptide vaccine. Source of these receptors: a man aged 35-49 years with glioma.

This chain uses TRBV11-2 with TRBJ2-2, with 9 bases matching TRBD2. The germline gives CDR1 SGHAT, CDR2 FQNNGV. The CDR3 is made up of 16 amino acids. The junction had 6 bases not matched to a gene; V was cut back by 6 bases and J by 1 base. CDR3 bases: TGTGCCAGCAGGCCCACACTAGCGGGGAACACCGGGGAGCTGTTTTTT. It translates to CASRPTLAGNTGELFF.

This sequence joins TRBV30 and TRBJ2-5; D gene uncertain. The CDR3 contains 13 residues. The germline V gene encodes CDR1 GTSNPN and CDR2 SVGIG (reference sequence). V shed 0 bases and J shed 3 bases, with 8 bases lying between them. The DNA of the CDR3 is TGTGCCTGGAGTGTTAGTAGAAAAGAGACCCAGTACTTC. The encoded protein is CAWSVSRKETQYF. The full variable domain, in which reference TRBV30 and TRBJ2-5 provide the parts outside the CDR3, is SQTIHQWPATLVQPVGSPLSLECTVEGTSNPNLYWYRQAAGRGLQLLFYSVGIGQISSEVPQNLSASRPQDRQFILSSKKLLLSDSGFYLCAWSVSRKETQYFGPGTRLLVL.

The J gene is TRBJ1-5, the V gene TRBV5-6, with D possibly matching TRBD1 (5 bases). The CDR3 extends over 12 amino acids. Germline loops: CDR1 SGHDT, CDR2 YYEEEE. Trimming removed 5 bases at V and 9 bases at J, with 12 bases between. The CDR3: CASSLGVRPQHF. DNA of the CDR3: TGTGCCAGCAGTTTAGGGGTACGGCCCCAGCATTTT.

V usage is TRBV10-3 and J usage is TRBJ1-5; a possible D gene is TRBD1 (6 bases). CDR3 length equals 13 residues. Germline assignment: CDR1 ENHRY and CDR2 SYGVKD. The V gene lost 11 bases and the J gene lost 5 bases, with 16 bases spanning the gap. The CDR3 coding sequence is TGTGCCTCCCGACAGGAACTCTATCAGCCCCAGCATTTT. This sequence encodes CASRQELYQPQHF.

V and J are TRBV4-3 and TRBJ1-1; D may be TRBD1 (6 bases). Germline V gene sequence: CDR1 LGHNA, CDR2 YSLEER. Trimming removed 3 bases at V and 8 bases at J, with 13 bases between. The CDR3 consists of 13 residues. The CDR3 spells CASSHIGQTEAFF. The CDR3 DNA reads TGCGCCAGCAGCCACATTGGACAGACAGAAGCTTTCTTT.

CDR3: CASRSGATYEQYF. CDR3 bases: TGTGCCAGCAGATCCGGGGCAACCTACGAGCAGTACTTC. The chain has TRBV28 and TRBJ2-5; the D call may be TRBD1 or TRBD2 (5 bases each). Matching the DNA end better, TRBJ2-7 makes the J call doubtful. The CDR3 spans 13 residues. Per the germline V gene, CDR1 is MDHEN and CDR2 is SYDVKM.

The gene calls are TRBV7-6 and TRBJ2-1; 8 bases agree with TRBD2. Trimming at V came to 5 bases and at J to 7 bases, leaving 7 bases not matched to a gene. The germline V gene encodes CDR1 SGHVS and CDR2 FNYEAQ. There are 14 residues in the CDR3. The CDR3 loop reads CASSNLRGGNEQFF. The DNA for the CDR3 is TGTGCCAGCAGCAACCTCCGGGGGGGAAATGAGCAGTTCTTC.

V gene TRBV27 combines with J gene TRBJ2-1; the match to TRBD2 covers 9 bases. J lost 7 bases, V lost 8 bases, and 18 bases had no gene match. Germline CDR1 is MNHEY and CDR2 is SMNVEV (reference sequence). The CDR3 totals 17 residues. CDR3 sequence (DNA): TGTGCCAGCTCAGCAGGGATGCTAGCGGGGTCAGGAAATGAGCAGTTCTTC. Translation: CASSAGMLAGSGNEQFF.

For the CDR3, the DNA is TGTGCCAGCAGTTACGGCGGGACGGATTCCTACGAGCAGTACTTC. Translating gives CASSYGGTDSYEQYF. V gene TRBV6-5 combines with J gene TRBJ2-7, with a weak D call TRBD2 (6 bases). The V end was cut by 2 bases, the J end by 1 base, with 12 bases between. Germline CDR1 MNHEY, CDR2 SVGAGI. The CDR3 length is 15 residues.

The rearrangement joins TRBV6-6 to TRBJ1-1; 9 nucleotides line up with TRBD1. V gave up 11 bases and J gave up 4 bases; unmatched junction bases: 8. The germline V gene has CDR1 MNHNY and CDR2 SVGAGI (reference sequence). CDR3 length equals 13 residues. The CDR3 DNA sequence: TGTGCCGCCCGGGACAGGGATACCACTGAAGCTTTCTTT. Translation gives CAARDRDTTEAFF.

The chain has TRBV14 and TRBJ2-2; D is ambiguous. This CDR3 is 14 amino acids long. The V and J ends lost 1 base and 0 bases respectively, with 3 bases between them. Germline V gives CDR1 SGHDN, CDR2 FVKESK. In nucleotides, the CDR3 is TGTGCCAGCAGCCAAGTAACGAACACCGGGGAGCTGTTTTTT. This translates into CASSQVTNTGELFF.

The gene calls are TRBV5-6 and TRBJ1-1, with D hard to call. CDR1 and CDR2 from the germline V gene are SGHDT and YYEEEE. The germline V and J ends were trimmed by 3 bases and 4 bases, with 16 bases remaining between them. The length of the CDR3 is 15 residues. CDR3 loop: CASSSNPGVGTEAFF. The DNA of the CDR3 is TGTGCCAGCAGCTCCAACCCCGGGGTGGGCACTGAAGCTTTCTTT.

The chain is built from TRBV6-1 and TRBJ1-3; TRBD1 matches at 7 bases. There are 15 residues in the CDR3. V was pared by 3 bases and J by 0 bases, with 2 bases of the junction left unmatched. Per germline, CDR1 MNHNS and CDR2 SASEGT. CDR3 DNA sequence: TGTGCCAGCAGTGAGACAGGGTACTCTGGAAACACCATATATTTT. Translation gives CASSETGYSGNTIYF.

The CDR3 region has the DNA TGTGCCAGCAGCGGCTATGGGGAGACCCAGTACTTC. It yields the protein CASSGYGETQYF. The chain uses TRBV7-9 and TRBJ2-5; D not resolved. The germline V and J ends were trimmed by 5 bases and 5 bases, with 9 bases remaining between them. The CDR3 is made up of 12 amino acids. The germline V gene has CDR1 SEHNR and CDR2 FQNEAQ (reference sequence).

The chain uses TRBV5-8 and TRBJ1-5, with D possibly TRBD1 on 5 matching bases. Trimming removed 6 bases from V and 2 bases from J, with 15 bases in between. Germline assignment: CDR1 SGHTS and CDR2 YDEGEE. CDR3 length: 15 amino acids. Here the CDR3 DNA reads TGTGCCAGCACTGGCAAGGGCAGGGGCAATCAGCCCCAGCATTTT. It translates to CASTGKGRGNQPQHF. Using reference TRBV5-8 and TRBJ1-5 for the parts outside the CDR3, the full variable domain is EAGVTQSPTHLIKTRGQQATLRCSPISGHTSVYWYQQALGLGLQFLLWYDEGEERNRGNFPPRFSGRQFPNYSSELNVNALELEDSALYLCASTGKGRGNQPQHFGDGTRLSIL.

J is TRBJ2-5 and V is TRBV7-6; a possible D gene is TRBD2 (5 bases). There are 15 residues in the CDR3. CDR1 and CDR2 (germline): SGHVS, FNYEAQ. Trimming shortened V by 3 bases and J by 0 bases, and 11 bases separated the two germline ends. The CDR3 is CASSFAFGNQETQYF. The CDR3 nucleotides are TGTGCCAGCAGCTTCGCGTTCGGGAACCAAGAGACCCAGTACTTC.

In its sample, this clone was seen once. This sequence joins TRBV7-2 and TRBJ2-3; TRBD2 matches 13 bases. With 5 bases clipped from V and 4 bases from J, the junction kept 6 bases outside the gene matches. This CDR3 comprises 16 residues. The V gene's germline CDR1 is SGHTA and CDR2 FQGNSA. CDR3 in amino acids: CASSLQGLAGSDTQYF. For the CDR3, the DNA is TGTGCCAGCAGCCTGCAGGGACTAGCGGGGTCAGATACGCAGTATTTT.

This chain joins TRBV19 and TRBJ2-5; D may be TRBD2 (6 bases). Germline V lookup: CDR1 LNHDA, CDR2 SQIVND (reference sequence). The CDR3 runs to 15 residues. Trimming took off 5 bases at V and 2 bases at J, with 15 bases between the two ends. The CDR3, as DNA: TGTGCCAGTAGTCCTCAACTAGCAGGGCAAGAGACCCAGTACTTC. This codes for CASSPQLAGQETQYF.

This clone was found once. The V and J genes are TRBV7-2 and TRBJ2-5; D unresolved. V was clipped by 5 bases and J by 1 base, with 11 bases between them. The CDR3 covers 14 residues. The germline gives CDR1 SGHTA, CDR2 FQGNSA. The CDR3, as DNA: TGTGCCAGCAGCCCAGCTGGGGTCCAAGAGACCCAGTACTTC. Translating it yields CASSPAGVQETQYF. Together with reference TRBV7-2 and TRBJ2-5, the CDR3 gives the full variable domain: GAGVSQSPSNKVTEKGKDVELRCDPISGHTALYWYRQSLGQGLEFLIYFQGNSAPDKSGLPSDRFSAERTGGSVSTLTIQRTQQEDSAVYLCASSPAGVQETQYFGPGTRLLVL.

The chain employs TRBV5-1 and TRBJ1-2, with a possible D match to TRBD1 (5 bases). The V gene's germline CDR1 is SGHRS and CDR2 YFSETQ. Trimming shortened V by 7 bases and J by 6 bases, and 16 bases separated the two germline ends. The CDR3 is made up of 13 amino acids. The CDR3 region is CASGENQGDGYTF. The CDR3 DNA sequence: TGCGCCAGCGGGGAGAATCAGGGAGATGGCTACACCTTC.

V usage is TRBV5-1 and J usage is TRBJ2-5; 9 positions agree with TRBD1. CDR1 SGHRS and CDR2 YFSETQ come from the germline V gene. J gave up 2 bases and V 4 bases, and 12 bases lay outside the gene matches. The CDR3 is made up of 17 amino acids. The DNA for the CDR3 is TGCGCCAGCAGCCCCACCCCGACAGGGGGGGGACAAGAGACCCAGTACTTC. Protein: CASSPTPTGGGQETQYF.

The rearrangement links TRBV6-1 to TRBJ2-5, with 8 nucleotides matching TRBD1. The CDR3 length is 14 residues. The J segment lost 4 bases and the V segment lost 4 bases, leaving 5 bases of the junction unmatched. Germline values: CDR1 MNHNS, CDR2 SASEGT. This chain's CDR3 is CASSVDRGSETQYF. Written as DNA, the CDR3 is TGTGCCAGCAGTGTCGACAGGGGATCAGAGACCCAGTACTTC.

This rearrangement joins TRBV7-6 to TRBJ2-5; weak D call: TRBD1 (5 bases). From germline, CDR1 is SGHVS and CDR2 FNYEAQ. The CDR3 loop spans 16 amino acids. V lost 1 base, J lost 2 bases, and 14 bases lay in between. The CDR3 is CASSLEIYRFQETQYF. In DNA form, the CDR3 reads TGTGCCAGCAGCTTAGAGATATACAGGTTTCAAGAGACCCAGTACTTC.

The chain employs TRBV5-1 and TRBJ1-4; D remains ambiguous. V gave up 0 bases and J gave up 5 bases, with 11 bases separating them. The CDR3 has 15 residues. Germline V CDR1 and CDR2: SGHRS, YFSETQ. The CDR3 DNA follows: TGCGCCAGCAGCTTGGCGTTAGGAGAAAATGAAAAACTGTTTTTT. Protein sequence: CASSLALGENEKLFF.